The rows below give T cell receptor beta chains drawn from one sample of a study of blood T cells in healthy people across ages. MiXCR was run by TCRdb on the 5' RACE reads, yielding one entry per CDR3 protein. The sample carries hundreds of thousands of distinct CDR3 sequences, around 45% recorded once. The sequencing input was blood. The receptor source for this set is an older woman in good health. CDR3s include the opening cysteine and the closing phenylalanine or tryptophan. Each record gives: J gene, clone size, CDR3 length, D gene, V gene, CDR3 protein, CDR3 DNA. D genes are given only for firm matches. Clone size is stated in some rows and not others, as once, few, many or a class when expanded.

TRBJ1-5 | - | 18 | - | TRBV12-3/TRBV12-4 | CASSLGPRGAYSNQPQHF | TGTGCCAGCAGTTTAGGACCTCGGGGCGCTTATAGCAATCAGCCCCAGCATTTT
TRBJ2-7 | - | 16 | - | TRBV4-2 | CASSHAGTVSYNEQYF | TGTGCCAGCAGCCACGCCGGGACGGTCTCCTACAATGAGCAGTACTTC
TRBJ2-6 | - | 19 | - | TRBV21-1 | CASSKEGTGKSTGANVLTF | TGTGCCAGCAGCAAAGAGGGGACAGGGAAGTCTACTGGGGCCAACGTCCTGACTTTC
TRBJ2-1 | few | 14 | - | TRBV5-1 | CASSLGPPWDEQFF | TGCGCCAGCAGCTTGGGGCCGCCCTGGGATGAGCAGTTCTTC
TRBJ1-2 | - | 16 | - | TRBV7-9 | CASSLGTAGVWYGYTF | TGTGCCAGCAGCTTAGGGACCGCGGGGGTTTGGTATGGCTACACCTTC
TRBJ1-2 | - | 15 | - | TRBV6-5 | CASSSPGYAGYGYTF | TGTGCCAGCAGTTCCCCAGGTTACGCGGGCTATGGCTACACCTTC
TRBJ1-1 | - | 14 | - | TRBV7-2 | CASARSPGDTEAFF | TGTGCCAGCGCCCGGTCCCCCGGGGACACTGAAGCTTTCTTT
TRBJ2-1 | - | 15 | - | TRBV20-1 | CSASEVGQHWNEQFF | TGCAGTGCTAGCGAGGTGGGACAACATTGGAATGAGCAGTTCTTC
TRBJ1-5 | once | 14 | TRBD1 | TRBV6-6 | CASTLQGPREPQHF | TGTGCCAGCACATTACAGGGGCCCAGGGAGCCCCAGCATTTT
TRBJ1-3 | - | 12 | TRBD1 | TRBV29-1 | CSAGDSGNTIYF | TGCAGCGCTGGGGACAGTGGAAACACCATATATTTT
TRBJ2-1 | - | 16 | TRBD2 | TRBV24-1 | CATSDMTSGTYNEQFF | TGTGCCACCAGTGATATGACTAGCGGGACCTACAATGAGCAGTTCTTC
TRBJ1-1 | many | 13 | - | TRBV29-1 | CSVRLDPNTEAFF | TGCAGCGTGCGCCTCGATCCGAACACTGAAGCTTTCTTT
TRBJ2-7 | few | 13 | - | TRBV29-1 | CSVGLVQGYEQYF | TGCAGCGTCGGACTCGTACAGGGCTACGAGCAGTACTTC
TRBJ2-3 | - | 15 | TRBD1 | TRBV19 | CASAAQGVSGDTQYF | TGTGCCAGTGCGGCTCAGGGGGTGTCTGGAGATACGCAGTATTTT
TRBJ1-1 | - | 14 | TRBD1 | TRBV10-3 | CAIGPGQGKTEAFF | TGTGCCATCGGTCCGGGACAGGGGAAGACTGAAGCTTTCTTT
TRBJ2-7 | - | 16 | - | TRBV7-2 | CASSLGGGYSYNEQYF | TGTGCCAGCAGCTTAGGAGGCGGTTACTCCTACAATGAGCAGTACTTC
TRBJ1-2 | few | 15 | - | TRBV30 | CAWSVTGAGGYGYTF | TGTGCCTGGAGTGTAACGGGGGCCGGGGGCTATGGCTACACCTTC
TRBJ1-1 | few | 13 | - | TRBV20-1 | CSANYRVSSEAFF | TGCAGTGCTAATTACAGGGTTTCGTCTGAAGCTTTCTTT
TRBJ2-1 | few | 17 | - | TRBV27 | CASSFRVGHHPYNEQFF | TGTGCCAGCAGTTTTAGGGTCGGCCACCATCCCTACAATGAGCAGTTCTTC
TRBJ2-7 | few | 12 | TRBD2 | TRBV29-1 | CSVGLAGDEQYF | TGCAGCGTTGGACTAGCGGGAGACGAGCAGTACTTC
TRBJ2-6 | few | 15 | - | TRBV5-1 | CASSTEGAGANVLTF | TGCGCCAGCAGCACGGAAGGTGCTGGGGCCAACGTCCTGACTTTC
TRBJ1-5 | - | 14 | - | TRBV6-6 | CASSYPRAGQPQHF | TGTGCCAGCAGTTACCCCAGGGCCGGTCAGCCCCAGCATTTT
TRBJ2-1 | - | 14 | - | TRBV20-1 | CSATPRGYGNEQFF | TGCAGTGCTACCCCCCGGGGCTATGGCAATGAGCAGTTCTTC
TRBJ2-7 | - | 12 | - | TRBV30 | CASSGPTYEQYF | TGTGCCTCCTCCGGGCCAACCTACGAGCAGTACTTC
TRBJ2-1 | few | 13 | - | TRBV4-2 | CASSLPGELEQFF | TGTGCCAGCAGCCTACCGGGGGAGCTCGAACAGTTCTTC
TRBJ2-5 | - | 14 | - | TRBV2 | CASRMGVGQETQYF | TGTGCCAGCAGGATGGGGGTAGGGCAAGAGACCCAGTACTTC